What follows are 22 T cell receptor beta chains derived from one specimen sequenced in a study of cytomegalovirus exposure and HLA in healthy donors. PCR employed 60 Vbeta and 13 Jbeta primers. Assay used: immunoSEQ multiplex PCR; TCRdb lists only in-frame clones, some missing. In the table there are more than 150,000 clones, over 75% of which are singletons. Sequencing input: PBMCs. Every receptor here comes from a man aged 45-65 years in good health and CMV-seropositive.

In its sample, this clone was seen once. V usage is TRBV10-3 and J usage is TRBJ2-7; maybe TRBD2 (6 bases). The V end lost 0 bases, the J end lost 5 bases, and 14 bases lay between the germline ends. CDR3 size: 15 residues. Germline CDR1 reads ENHRY; CDR2 reads SYGVKD. The CDR3 bases are TGTGCCATCAGTGAGTCCGGGACTGACATCGACGAGCAGTACTTC. Translating gives CAISESGTDIDEQYF.

The chain employs TRBV7-2 and TRBJ1-1, with no clear D. Trimming left V 2 bases short and J 1 base short, with 11 bases between. The germline V gene encodes CDR1 SGHTA and CDR2 FQGNSA. The CDR3 has 15 amino acids. The CDR3 loop is CASSLSSGANTEAFF. The CDR3 bases are TGTGCCAGCAGCTTAAGTTCTGGAGCGAACACTGAAGCTTTCTTT.

The chain combines TRBV19 with TRBJ1-2, with D unresolved. The CDR3 covers 11 residues. The ends were cut back, 0 bases at V and 11 bases at J, with 7 bases in the middle. Germline values: CDR1 LNHDA, CDR2 SQIVND (reference sequence). DNA of the CDR3: TGTGCCAGTAGTATAGATTCTTTTTACACCTTC. It yields the protein CASSIDSFYTF.

The chain links TRBV2 to TRBJ2-7; possible D gene TRBD2, 5 bases. The germline CDR1 and CDR2 sequences are SNHLY and FYNNEI. The CDR3 runs to 12 residues. V was clipped by 5 bases and J by 3 bases, with 8 bases between them. DNA for the CDR3: TGTGCCAGCAGTCGTCGGGACTACGAGCAGTACTTC. It translates to CASSRRDYEQYF.

The rearrangement links TRBV9 to TRBJ1-1; weak D call: TRBD1 (6 bases). V was clipped by 3 bases and J by 2 bases, with 11 bases between them. The CDR3 has 14 amino acids. Germline values: CDR1 SGDLS, CDR2 YYNGEE. The CDR3 sequence: CASSETGYNTEAFF. The CDR3 DNA follows: TGTGCCAGCAGCGAGACAGGTTATAACACTGAAGCTTTCTTT.

J is TRBJ2-1 and V is TRBV7-2; perhaps TRBD2 as D (7 bases). V lost 1 base, J lost 0 bases, and 10 bases lay in between. CDR1 is SGHTA, CDR2 FQGNSA, per germline. CDR3 length: 16 residues. The CDR3 sequence is CASSLDGGASYNEQFF. CDR3 nucleotide sequence: TGTGCCAGCAGCTTAGATGGGGGGGCCTCCTACAATGAGCAGTTCTTC.

J is TRBJ1-1 and V is TRBV7-9; D is uncertain. CDR3 length: 16 residues. CDR1 and CDR2 from the germline V gene are SEHNR and FQNEAQ (reference sequence). With 2 bases removed from V and 1 base from J, the gap between germline ends came to 14 bases. CDR3 in DNA: TGTGCCAGCAGCTTATCTCGGACTGTAAAGAACACTGAAGCTTTCTTT. Translated, it gives CASSLSRTVKNTEAFF.

This chain links TRBV2 with TRBJ2-2; TRBD1 matches at 7 bases. This CDR3 comprises 15 residues. Germline-derived CDR1 and CDR2 are SNHLY and FYNNEI. V dropped 7 bases and J dropped 7; count of bases not matched to a gene: 12. CDR3 sequence: CASTGKGGSDGELFF. The CDR3 DNA sequence: TGTGCCAGCACCGGCAAAGGGGGCTCGGACGGGGAGCTGTTTTTT.

This chain connects TRBV7-6 to TRBJ2-5; a possible D gene is TRBD1 (6 bases). The CDR3 consists of 14 residues. Germline loops: CDR1 SGHVS, CDR2 FNYEAQ. V lost 5 bases and J lost 0, with 10 bases in between. For the CDR3, the DNA is TGTGCCAGCAGCCGGGACAACCACCAAGAGACCCAGTACTTC. It yields the protein CASSRDNHQETQYF. Combining the CDR3 with reference TRBV7-6 and TRBJ2-5 gives the whole variable domain GAGVSQSPRYKVTKRGQDVALRCDPISGHVSLYWYRQALGQGPEFLTYFNYEAQQDKSGLPNDRFSAERPEGSISTLTIQRTEQRDSAMYRCASSRDNHQETQYFGPGTRLLVL.

J is TRBJ2-3 and V is TRBV15, with 9 bases fitting TRBD2. CDR3 length: 17 residues. Germline loops: CDR1 LNHNV, CDR2 YYDKDF (reference sequence). V lost 0 bases to trimming and J lost 0 bases; unmatched junction nucleotides: 4. The DNA for the CDR3 is TGTGCCACCAGCAGAGAGCAGACTAGCGGAAGCACAGATACGCAGTATTTT. This encodes CATSREQTSGSTDTQYF. Filled out from reference TRBV15 and TRBJ2-3, the complete variable domain reads DAMVIQNPRYQVTQFGKPVTLSCSQTLNHNVMYWYQQKSSQAPKLLFHYYDKDFNNEADTPDNFQSRRPNTSFCFLDIRSPGLGDTAMYLCATSREQTSGSTDTQYFGPGTRLTVL.

The chain carries TRBV30 and TRBJ2-5, with D perhaps TRBD1 (6 bases). The germline V gene has CDR1 GTSNPN and CDR2 SVGIG (reference sequence). CDR3 length: 14 amino acids. Trimming took off 2 bases at V and 0 bases at J, with 10 bases between the two ends. This CDR3 reads CAWSPTGHQETQYF. The CDR3 nucleotides are TGTGCCTGGAGTCCGACAGGCCACCAAGAGACCCAGTACTTC.

V is TRBV19 and J is TRBJ1-5; 7 bases are shared with TRBD1. Germline CDR1 LNHDA, CDR2 SQIVND (reference sequence). V trimming: 4 bases; J trimming: 2 bases; junction bases outside the gene matches: 8. CDR3 length: 16 amino acids. The CDR3: CASSTDRELGNQPQHF. Here the CDR3 DNA reads TGTGCCAGTAGTACTGACAGGGAGCTGGGCAATCAGCCCCAGCATTTT.

The rearrangement uses TRBV27 and TRBJ2-3; 15 nucleotides align to TRBD2. Germline V CDR1 and CDR2: MNHEY, SMNVEV (reference sequence). CDR3 length equals 16 residues. Trimming cost V 6 bases and J 4 bases; bases outside gene matches: 5. The CDR3 region is CASRPGLAGGSDTQYF. CDR3 DNA sequence: TGTGCCAGCAGACCGGGACTAGCGGGGGGCTCAGATACGCAGTATTTT.

The chain has TRBV19 and TRBJ2-2; D might be TRBD1 (5 bases). There are 12 residues in the CDR3. Per the germline V gene, CDR1 is LNHDA and CDR2 is SQIVND (reference sequence). V lost 7 bases and J lost 6, with 9 bases in between. CDR3 nucleotide sequence: TGTGCCAGTAATCAGGGTTCCGGGGAGCTGTTTTTT. Its protein is CASNQGSGELFF.

The J gene is TRBJ1-5, the V gene TRBV18; tentatively, D is TRBD1 (6 bases). This CDR3 region has 13 residues. Germline V gene lookup returns CDR1 KGHSH and CDR2 LQKENI. V was trimmed by 2 bases and J by 6 bases, leaving 8 bases between them. The DNA for the CDR3 is TGTGCCAGCTCACCAGGGGGCGGTCAGCCCCAGCATTTT. Translation gives CASSPGGGQPQHF.

The chain couples TRBV5-4 to TRBJ2-5; D is unclear. This CDR3 has 11 residues. Germline V gene sequence: CDR1 SGHNT, CDR2 YYREEE (reference sequence). Between the trimmed V and J ends, which lost 4 bases and 3 bases, there was a span of 4 bases. Written as DNA, the CDR3 is TGTGCCAGCAGCCTCGAAGAGACCCAGTACTTC. The encoded protein is CASSLEETQYF.

Notes on this clone: The CDR3 ends on some other residue instead of the conserved phenylalanine or tryptophan, so this is likely a read error. Because the CDR3's place on the DNA is in doubt, the DNA is left out and the CDR3 is given as listed by TCRdb. The rearrangement uses TRBV28 and TRBJ1-5. Germline V gene data show CDR1 as MDHEN and CDR2 as SYDVKM. Ends included, the CDR3 has 12 residues. CDR3 in amino acids: CASRVSGTRPGL.

The chain carries TRBV6-1 and TRBJ1-2; TRBD1 matches 8 bases. After removal of 5 bases from V and 6 bases from J, the junction contained 11 bases not matched to a gene. Germline CDR1 reads MNHNS; CDR2 reads SASEGT. This CDR3 has 15 amino acids. For the CDR3, the DNA is TGTGCCAGCAGTCCCGGACAGGGTAAGGCGAATGGCTACACCTTC. This codes for CASSPGQGKANGYTF.

The V and J genes are TRBV29-1 and TRBJ2-1; D not certain. This CDR3 region has 12 residues. Germline V lookup: CDR1 SQVTM, CDR2 ANQGSEA. V lost 7 bases, J lost 14 bases, and 21 bases lay in between. The CDR3 spells CSATFAGASEFF. Here the CDR3 DNA reads TGCAGCGCCACTTTCGCAGGCGCGTCGGAGTTCTTC.

The rearrangement links TRBV6-4 to TRBJ2-2; D uncertain. Per the germline V gene, CDR1 is MRHNA and CDR2 is SNTAGT. Trimming left V 3 bases short and J 1 base short, with 6 bases between. This CDR3 is built from 14 residues. CDR3 DNA sequence: TGTGCCAGCAGTGAGGAGAGGAACACCGGGGAGCTGTTTTTT. Its protein product is CASSEERNTGELFF.

V usage is TRBV5-6 and J usage is TRBJ1-3; 8 nucleotides agree with TRBD1. The J segment lost 1 base and the V segment lost 1 base, leaving 7 bases of the junction unmatched. The germline V gene encodes CDR1 SGHDT and CDR2 YYEEEE. The CDR3 is made up of 17 amino acids. CDR3 nucleotide sequence: TGTGCCAGCAGCTTGAGGCGCAGGGGGCGATCTGGAAACACCATATATTTT. Encoded protein: CASSLRRRGRSGNTIYF.

This sequence joins TRBV7-9 and TRBJ1-2, with a possible D match to TRBD1 (6 bases). CDR3 length: 12 amino acids. Germline V gives CDR1 SEHNR, CDR2 FQNEAQ (reference sequence). CDR3 bases: TGTGCGCACGAGGGGGGGTCGGATGGCTACACCTTC. Protein product: CAHEGGSDGYTF.